Each of the 20 T cell receptor beta chains below was sequenced from the same sample in a study of neurological immune-mediated disorders. One entry per CDR3 protein, called by TCRdb with MiXCR from the 5' RACE reads. In the table there are some 60,000 distinct CDR3 sequences, over 2% of which are singletons. Material: PBMCs. The source of these receptors is a man between 50 and 59 years old with multiple sclerosis.

This clonotype was seen repeatedly, ten times or more. This chain links TRBV4-1 with TRBJ2-7; D is ambiguous. Germline values: CDR1 MGHRA, CDR2 YSYEKL. The CDR3 runs 12 residues. With 0 bases removed from V and 6 bases from J, the gap between germline ends came to 6 bases. As DNA, the CDR3 is TGCGCCAGCAGCCAAGACTTGCGCGAGCAGTACTTC. Its protein is CASSQDLREQYF.

This clonotype occurred many times. This chain joins TRBV3-1 and TRBJ1-1, with no clear D. Germline V lookup: CDR1 LGHDT, CDR2 YNNKEL (reference sequence). With 5 bases removed from V and 3 bases from J, the gap between germline ends came to 13 bases. This CDR3 has 14 amino acids. CDR3 loop: CASSSTWRDTEAFF. The DNA for the CDR3 is TGTGCCAGCAGCAGTACCTGGAGGGACACTGAAGCTTTCTTT.

Many counts were recorded for this clonotype. The rearrangement uses TRBV7-9 and TRBJ1-2; D gene ambiguous. The V end lost 3 bases, the J end lost 3 bases, and 8 bases lay between the germline ends. Germline loops: CDR1 SEHNR, CDR2 FQNEAQ (reference sequence). CDR3 length equals 13 residues. CDR3 in amino acids: CASSLPGDYGYTF. As DNA, the CDR3 is TGTGCCAGCAGCTTGCCCGGGGACTATGGCTACACCTTC.

Many counts were recorded for this clonotype. As DNA, the CDR3 is TGTGCCAGCAGTCCTGAGGCCGCCCATGGCTACACCTTC. Protein sequence: CASSPEAAHGYTF. The rearrangement joins TRBV2 to TRBJ1-2; D is unclear. The CDR3 covers 13 residues. V lost 5 bases, J lost 6 bases, and 13 bases lay in between. The germline V gene encodes CDR1 SNHLY and CDR2 FYNNEI.

There are many counts of this clonotype. The rearrangement links TRBV5-5 to TRBJ1-2, with D possibly being TRBD1 (5 bases). The V gene's germline CDR1 is SGHKS and CDR2 YYEKEE (reference sequence). The V gene lost 4 bases and the J gene lost 4 bases, with 11 bases spanning the gap. The CDR3 spans 13 residues. DNA for the CDR3: TGTGCCAGCAGCGGGCAGGGTGCCTATGGCTACACCTTC. As protein: CASSGQGAYGYTF.

This clonotype was seen at least ten times. The V and J genes are TRBV6-6 and TRBJ1-6, with TRBD1 identical over 8 bases. CDR1 is MNHNY, CDR2 SVGAGI, per germline (reference sequence). The junction had 2 bases not matched to a gene; V was cut back by 6 bases and J by 10 bases. The CDR3 consists of 12 residues. CDR3: CASRGTGSPLHF. The CDR3, as DNA: TGTGCCAGCAGGGGGACAGGCTCACCCCTCCACTTT.

This clonotype was counted at least ten times. The chain recombines TRBV6-5 with TRBJ2-3, with TRBD2 matching 10 bases. J gave up 3 bases and V 8 bases, and 5 bases lay outside the gene matches. The CDR3 extends over 14 amino acids. In germline, CDR1 is MNHEY, CDR2 SVGAGI. CDR3 sequence (DNA): TGTGCCAGCTGTTCTAGCGGGGGTACAGATACGCAGTATTTT. It codes for CASCSSGGTDTQYF.

This clonotype appeared many times. The rearrangement joins TRBV6-1 to TRBJ2-5; no clear D gene. The CDR3 covers 16 residues. Trimming took off 2 bases at V and 4 bases at J, with 17 bases between the two ends. Germline values: CDR1 MNHNS, CDR2 SASEGT. The CDR3 sequence is CASSEIVTPSVETQYF. In DNA form, the CDR3 reads TGTGCCAGCAGTGAAATAGTGACGCCCTCGGTAGAGACCCAGTACTTC.

Many counts were recorded for this clonotype. The V gene is TRBV20-1, the J gene TRBJ1-1, with a tentative D call TRBD1 (6 bases). Germline CDR1 is DFQATT and CDR2 is SNEGSKA (reference sequence). V lost 1 base, J lost 1 base, and 13 bases lay in between. The CDR3 sequence is 15 residues long. Here the CDR3 DNA reads TGCAGTGCTAGAGCGGCCGACAGGCGGAACACTGAAGCTTTCTTT. The encoded protein is CSARAADRRNTEAFF.

This clonotype was found many times. The V call is TRBV27, the J call TRBJ1-1; weak D call: TRBD1 (5 bases). V lost 4 bases and J 1 base, leaving 19 bases between the germline ends. Germline V gene data show CDR1 as MNHEY and CDR2 as SMNVEV (reference sequence). The CDR3 is made up of 17 amino acids. The DNA for the CDR3 is TGTGCCAGCAGTTCACAGACAGCAGCCGGCACGAACACTGAAGCTTTCTTT. As protein: CASSSQTAAGTNTEAFF.

This clonotype was recorded at least ten times. V usage is TRBV5-8 and J usage is TRBJ2-3, with 11 bases that match TRBD1. The germline V gene has CDR1 SGHTS and CDR2 YDEGEE. The V and J ends lost 0 bases and 3 bases, in that order; junction bases with no gene match: 3. This CDR3 region has 16 residues. The CDR3 is CASSLAGTGGTDTQYF. The CDR3 DNA reads as TGTGCCAGCAGCTTGGCCGGGACAGGGGGTACAGATACGCAGTATTTT.

This clonotype occurred many times. The chain has TRBV5-6 and TRBJ1-1; possible D gene TRBD1, 5 bases. The V gene's germline CDR1 is SGHDT and CDR2 YYEEEE. Trimming cost V 1 base and J 8 bases, with 9 bases left between them. The CDR3 length is 12 residues. CDR3 sequence: CASSLQGSEAFF. DNA of the CDR3: TGTGCCAGCAGCTTGCAGGGATCAGAAGCTTTCTTT.

This clonotype has at least ten counts. J is TRBJ1-1 and V is TRBV5-5, with a possible D match to TRBD1 (5 bases). CDR1 is SGHKS, CDR2 YYEKEE, per germline (reference sequence). The CDR3 spans 15 residues. V shed 0 bases and J shed 0 bases, with 9 bases lying between them. CDR3 nucleotides: TGTGCCAGCAGCTTGGTGGGGGGAGTGAACACTGAAGCTTTCTTT. As protein: CASSLVGGVNTEAFF.

This clonotype appeared many times. This chain uses TRBV9 with TRBJ1-6; 7 bases agree with TRBD1. Germline trimming cut 0 bases from V and 7 bases from J; bases unmatched to any gene: 7. This CDR3 contains 16 residues. Per germline, CDR1 SGDLS and CDR2 YYNGEE. The CDR3 is CASSVDPTGTNSPLHF. The CDR3 DNA reads as TGTGCCAGCAGCGTAGATCCGACAGGGACAAATTCACCCCTCCACTTT.

This clonotype came up many times. Here the CDR3 reads CASSRLTGVNSPLHF. CDR3 sequence (DNA): TGCGCCAGCAGCCGACTGACAGGGGTGAATTCACCCCTCCACTTT. The chain employs TRBV4-1 and TRBJ1-6; 8 nucleotides line up with TRBD1. The V gene end was trimmed by 4 bases and the J gene end by 7 bases; junction bases not matched to a gene: 6. In germline, CDR1 is MGHRA, CDR2 YSYEKL. This CDR3 is built from 15 residues.

This clonotype was seen ten or more times. The chain has TRBV9 and TRBJ2-1, with TRBD2 matching over 14 bases. This CDR3 comprises 17 residues. V lost 4 bases, J lost 4 bases, and 7 bases stayed unmatched. Per the germline V gene, CDR1 is SGDLS and CDR2 is YYNGEE. The CDR3 reads CASSPTGTSGGYNEQFF. CDR3 DNA sequence: TGTGCCAGCAGCCCAACCGGGACTAGCGGGGGATACAATGAGCAGTTCTTC.

This clonotype has ten or more counts. The rearrangement uses TRBV7-3 and TRBJ1-1; tentative D call: TRBD1 (6 bases). Trimming left V 5 bases short and J 4 bases short, with 11 bases between. Germline V gives CDR1 SGHTA, CDR2 FQGTGA. CDR3 length equals 13 residues. The CDR3 is CASSQGGVTEAFF. The CDR3, as DNA: TGTGCCAGCAGCCAAGGGGGGGTCACTGAAGCTTTCTTT.

This clonotype was detected a few times. V and J are TRBV20-1 and TRBJ1-5; TRBD1 aligns across 9 bases. After removal of 0 bases from V and 3 bases from J, the junction contained 3 bases not matched to a gene. Germline CDR1 is DFQATT and CDR2 is SNEGSKA (reference sequence). CDR3 length equals 15 residues. The CDR3 nucleotides are TGCAGTGCTAGAGAGGGGACAGGGATCAATCAGCCCCAGCATTTT. Protein: CSAREGTGINQPQHF.

This clonotype was picked up many times. The gene calls are TRBV6-5 and TRBJ1-2; D ambiguous. Trimming left V 5 bases short and J 2 bases short, with 12 bases between. The length of the CDR3 is 14 residues. Germline CDR1 MNHEY, CDR2 SVGAGI. The DNA for the CDR3 is TGTGCCAGCAGTCCCGGGTATCAGAACTATGGCTACACCTTC. This sequence encodes CASSPGYQNYGYTF.

This clonotype was detected many times. The chain combines TRBV5-1 with TRBJ1-6; D remains ambiguous. The CDR3 is made up of 15 amino acids. Trimming removed 4 bases at V and 8 bases at J, with 16 bases between. Germline CDR1 SGHRS, CDR2 YFSETQ. As DNA, the CDR3 is TGCGCCAGCAGCCTCCGTTCCGCGGGCGATTCACCCCTCCACTTT. It is translated as CASSLRSAGDSPLHF.